These T cell receptor beta chains were read from a single sample in a study of shared clonotypes between healthy human individuals. Using immunoSEQ multiplex PCR, the repertoire was profiled, and TCRdb retains in-frame clones only, with some absent. The data show approximately 530,000 clones, approximately 95% seen once. Sequences were obtained from naive CD4+ T cells sorted from blood. Every receptor here comes from a woman aged 25 to 39 in good health. Both conserved end residues are part of each CDR3. The D gene is left open where the match is weak. Not every row has a clone size; where given, it reads once, few, many or a size class.

abundance	v_gene	d_gene	j_gene	CDR3nt	CDR3aa
.	TRBV5-1	.	TRBJ1-4	TGCGCCAGCAGCTTAACAGCTACAACTAATGAAAAACTGTTTTTT	CASSLTATTNEKLFF
.	TRBV27	TRBD2	TRBJ2-3	TGTGCCAGCAGTCCCAGGGTAGCGGGGGAATTCCCCACAGATACGCAGTATTTT	CASSPRVAGEFPTDTQYF
.	TRBV28	.	TRBJ1-4	TGTGCCAGCAGTCAACAAAATGAAAAACTGTTTTTT	CASSQQNEKLFF
.	TRBV5-1	.	TRBJ2-7	TGCGCCAGCAGCTTGTCCGGGCCCCCCTACGAGCAGTACTTC	CASSLSGPPYEQYF
.	TRBV7-8	.	TRBJ2-7	TGTGCCAGCAGCCCGTCGGGGGAGCCCTACGAGCAGTACTTC	CASSPSGEPYEQYF
few	TRBV7-9	.	TRBJ1-2	TGTGCCAGCAGCTTAGCGGGCGGGTACTATGGCTACACCTTC	CASSLAGGYYGYTF
.	TRBV28	TRBD1	TRBJ2-5	TGTGCCAGCAGTCCGACAGGGGTCGCACAAGAGACCCAGTACTTC	CASSPTGVAQETQYF
once	TRBV28	TRBD1	TRBJ2-4	TGTGCCAGCAGTTTATTTACAGGGGGTCTAGCCAAAAACATTCAGTACTTC	CASSLFTGGLAKNIQYF
.	TRBV7-9	.	TRBJ1-1	TGTGCCAGCAGTCGGACAAGAACTATGGCTTCGGAGGGTCAAGCTTTCTTT	CASSRTRTMASEGQAFF
.	TRBV11-3	.	TRBJ1-1	TGTGCCAGCAGCCCAGGGAACACTGAAGCTTTCTTT	CASSPGNTEAFF
.	TRBV19	.	TRBJ1-5	TGTGCCAGTAGTACTAGGGGCAATCAGCCCCAGCATTTT	CASSTRGNQPQHF